Shown below are 26 T cell receptor beta chains from a single sample sequenced in a study of CD8 T cells in Susac syndrome. Reverse transcription of about 0.5 to 1 ug RNA was carried out with random hexamers. TCRdb re-analysed the immunoSEQ multiplex PCR reads in MiXCR, keeping a single row per CDR3 protein. The sample lists some 300,000 distinct CDR3 sequences, about 88% occurring once. The material sequenced was CD8+ T cells from PBMCs. These receptors were obtained from a human donor with multiple sclerosis.

This chain connects TRBV13 to TRBJ2-7, with 11 bases matching TRBD2. The CDR3 runs to 15 residues. Trimming removed 7 bases from V and 5 bases from J; junction bases left unmatched: 10. Germline V lookup: CDR1 PRHDT, CDR2 FYEKMQ (reference sequence). CDR3 DNA sequence: TGTGCCAGCATCCCCCCTAGCGGGGGGCGGAACGAGCAGTACTTC. It specifies CASIPPSGGRNEQYF. Full variable domain (missing parts from reference TRBV13 and TRBJ2-7): AAGVIQSPRHLIKEKRETATLKCYPIPRHDTVYWYQQGPGQDPQFLISFYEKMQSDKGSIPDRFSAQQFSDYHSELNMSSLELGDSALYFCASIPPSGGRNEQYFGPGTRLTVT.

The chain joins TRBV29-1 to TRBJ2-1; 8 bases align to TRBD1. This CDR3 is built from 17 residues. CDR1 is SQVTM and CDR2 is ANQGSEA in the germline V gene. The trim removed 3 bases at V and 6 bases at J, leaving 16 bases unmatched. CDR3 amino acids: CSVEETGTGRRSNEQFF. The DNA of the CDR3 is TGCAGCGTTGAGGAAACAGGGACAGGCCGTAGGAGCAATGAGCAGTTCTTC.

The rearrangement uses TRBV18 and TRBJ1-1; D is unclear. This CDR3 region has 12 residues. CDR1 and CDR2 (germline): KGHSH, LQKENI. The ends were cut back, 5 bases at V and 6 bases at J, with 10 bases in the middle. Written as DNA, the CDR3 is TGTGCCAGCTCAGTCGACGGTGCTGAAGCTTTCTTT. Amino acids: CASSVDGAEAFF.

J is TRBJ1-2 and V is TRBV6-2 or TRBV6-3, with D perhaps matching TRBD1 (5 bases). Trimming left V 2 bases short and J 4 bases short, with 17 bases between. The germline V gene has CDR1 MNHEY and CDR2 SVGEGT. CDR3 length: 16 residues. CDR3 nucleotide sequence: TGTGCCAGCAGTTACCCGACAGACCGAAAGATCTATGGCTACACCTTC. This codes for CASSYPTDRKIYGYTF.

The V and J genes are TRBV19 and TRBJ2-1; no clear D gene. Per the germline V gene, CDR1 is LNHDA and CDR2 is SQIVND (reference sequence). The CDR3 contains 16 residues. V was clipped by 10 bases and J by 0 bases, with 19 bases between them. The CDR3 DNA is TGTGCCACTTCAAGAGGTATTAGGAGCTCCTACAATGAGCAGTTCTTC. Residues: CATSRGIRSSYNEQFF.

The V gene is TRBV12-5, the J gene TRBJ2-1; tentatively, D is TRBD2 (5 bases). Germline CDR1 reads LGHNT; CDR2 reads FRNRAP. The length of the CDR3 is 12 residues. The ends were cut back, 4 bases at V and 7 bases at J, with 8 bases in the middle. CDR3 residues: CASGWRGNEQFF. CDR3 coding DNA: TGTGCTAGTGGTTGGAGAGGGAATGAGCAGTTCTTC.

This clonotype has only one observation. V usage is TRBV6-5 and J usage is TRBJ2-7, with 9 bases matching TRBD2. The germline CDR1 and CDR2 sequences are MNHEY and SVGAGI. This CDR3 region has 13 residues. Trimming took 8 bases from V and 6 from J; bases not matched to a gene: 8. CDR3 nucleotides: TGTGCCAGCGGGTGGCGGGAGGGAGGCGAGCAGTACTTC. Protein sequence: CASGWREGGEQYF.

This chain links TRBV19 with TRBJ1-1, with a possible D match to TRBD1 (6 bases). The ends were cut back, 6 bases at V and 1 base at J, with 9 bases in the middle. The CDR3 runs to 13 residues. Germline V gene lookup returns CDR1 LNHDA and CDR2 SQIVND (reference sequence). CDR3 nucleotides: TGTGCCAGTAGGTGGGGGCCGAACACTGAAGCTTTCTTT. The encoded protein is CASRWGPNTEAFF.

The rearrangement joins TRBV27 to TRBJ1-2; no definite D call. CDR1 is MNHEY, CDR2 SMNVEV, per germline (reference sequence). There are 11 residues in the CDR3. V was trimmed by 10 bases and J by 5 bases, leaving 11 bases between them. CDR3 amino acids: CATLTEYGYTF. The DNA of the CDR3 is TGTGCCACCTTGACTGAGTATGGCTACACCTTC.

CDR3 nucleotides: TGCAGTGCTAGCCCTACTACTCGCGACCCTTACGAGCAGTACTTC. Residues: CSASPTTRDPYEQYF. The V call is TRBV20-1, the J call TRBJ2-7; D remains unclear. The length of the CDR3 is 15 residues. The V gene's germline CDR1 is DFQATT and CDR2 SNEGSKA (reference sequence). The germline V and J ends were trimmed by 3 bases and 4 bases, with 19 bases remaining between them.

The gene calls are TRBV20-1 and TRBJ2-7, with unresolved D. CDR3 length: 16 amino acids. The V end lost 0 bases, the J end lost 3 bases, and 18 bases lay between the germline ends. Looked up from germline, CDR1 is DFQATT and CDR2 is SNEGSKA (reference sequence). The DNA of the CDR3 is TGCAGTGCTAGAGAAACGCAAGTTATTAACGACTACGAGCAGTACTTC. Its protein product is CSARETQVINDYEQYF.

The chain carries TRBV7-3 and TRBJ2-7, with TRBD1 matching 7 bases. CDR3 length equals 13 residues. With 5 bases clipped from V and 5 bases from J, the junction kept 6 bases outside the gene matches. The V gene's germline CDR1 is SGHTA and CDR2 FQGTGA. This chain's CDR3 is CASSMTGSHEQYF. CDR3 DNA: TGTGCCAGCAGCATGACAGGGAGCCACGAGCAGTACTTC.

This chain links TRBV4-2 with TRBJ2-7, with D possibly called TRBD1 or TRBD2 (5 bases each). Trimming pared 0 bases from V and 2 bases from J, leaving 11 bases between. Germline V gene sequence: CDR1 LGHNA, CDR2 YNFKEQ. The CDR3 extends over 15 amino acids. DNA for the CDR3: TGTGCCAGCAGCCAAGAGAGGGACCGAGCCTACGAGCAGTACTTC. Its protein product is CASSQERDRAYEQYF.

V usage is TRBV28 and J usage is TRBJ2-1; D is perhaps TRBD1 or TRBD2 (5 bases each). Germline V lookup: CDR1 MDHEN, CDR2 SYDVKM. CDR3 size: 14 residues. The V end was cut by 2 bases, the J end by 9 bases, with 14 bases between. The CDR3 region has the DNA TGTGCCAGCAGTTTACTTGGCGAGAGGGGTGAGCAGTTCTTC. It specifies CASSLLGERGEQFF.

The chain links TRBV28 to TRBJ2-7; 9 bases fit TRBD1. The V gene end was trimmed by 6 bases and the J gene end by 7 bases; junction bases not matched to a gene: 13. The CDR3 has 15 residues. CDR1 MDHEN and CDR2 SYDVKM come from the germline V gene. Written as DNA, the CDR3 is TGTGCCAGCAGCCCTAGACCGGGACAGGGACGTGAGCAGTACTTC. This translates into CASSPRPGQGREQYF.

The J gene is TRBJ1-4, the V gene TRBV19; 9 bases fit TRBD1. V gave up 8 bases and J gave up 7 bases; unmatched junction bases: 8. The CDR3 length is 14 residues. Per the germline V gene, CDR1 is LNHDA and CDR2 is SQIVND (reference sequence). CDR3 sequence reads: CASLGQGLSEKLFF. DNA for the CDR3: TGTGCCAGTCTCGGACAGGGGTTGAGTGAAAAACTGTTTTTT.

This CDR3 is CASRGVGYEAFF. The CDR3 DNA sequence: TGTGCCAGCAGGGGGGTAGGGTATGAAGCTTTCTTT. The chain has TRBV27 and TRBJ1-1; perhaps TRBD1 as D (5 bases). The V end lost 6 bases, the J end lost 7 bases, and 12 bases lay between the germline ends. This CDR3 is 12 amino acids long. Germline lookup yields CDR1 MNHEY and CDR2 SMNVEV (reference sequence).

In its sample, this clonotype was seen once. The chain uses TRBV5-1 and TRBJ2-1, with 9 bases lining up with TRBD2. The V gene's germline CDR1 is SGHRS and CDR2 YFSETQ. CDR3 length: 16 amino acids. Unmatched junction bases numbered 6, after V lost 1 base and J lost 4 bases. CDR3 loop: CASSLLASGTYNEQFF. As DNA, the CDR3 is TGCGCCAGCAGCTTGTTGGCTAGCGGGACGTACAATGAGCAGTTCTTC. The variable domain in full, completed from reference TRBV5-1 and TRBJ2-1, reads KAGVTQTPRYLIKTRGQQVTLSCSPISGHRSVSWYQQTPGQGLQFLFEYFSETQRNKGNFPGRFSGRQFSNSRSEMNVSTLELGDSALYLCASSLLASGTYNEQFFGPGTRLTVL.

This chain links TRBV7-3 with TRBJ2-1, with 7 bases fitting TRBD2. The CDR3 sequence is 15 residues long. Germline V gene lookup returns CDR1 SGHTA and CDR2 FQGTGA. V dropped 2 bases and J dropped 6; count of bases not matched to a gene: 7. The CDR3 is CASSLGQGGFNEQFF. DNA for the CDR3: TGTGCCAGCAGCTTAGGCCAGGGAGGGTTCAATGAGCAGTTCTTC.

J is TRBJ2-3 and V is TRBV6-1; D may be TRBD1 or TRBD2 (5 bases each). Germline CDR1 is MNHNS and CDR2 is SASEGT. V was cut by 6 bases and J by 4 bases, with 20 bases left in between. CDR3 length equals 16 residues. The CDR3 sequence is CASRPGWGKTADTQYF. In DNA form, the CDR3 reads TGTGCCAGCAGGCCGGGCTGGGGGAAGACAGCAGATACGCAGTATTTT.

This clonotype occurred a few times. Germline is not matched at one junction end, which may reflect a read error. The rearrangement links TRBV6-5 to TRBJ2-1, with D hard to call. From germline, CDR1 is MNHEY and CDR2 SVGAGI. CDR3 length equals 15 residues. The CDR3 DNA follows: TGTGCCAGCAGTGACTCGGATAGCTCCTACAATGAGCAGTTCTTC. Its protein product is CASSDSDSSYNEQFF.

V gene TRBV29-1 combines with J gene TRBJ1-2; unclear D gene. The germline V gene encodes CDR1 SQVTM and CDR2 ANQGSEA. Trimming took 8 bases from V and 8 from J, leaving 15 bases between them. The CDR3 length is 11 residues. The CDR3 protein is CSIPPGGGYTF. The DNA of the CDR3 is TGCAGCATACCTCCCGGTGGCGGCTACACCTTC.

The J gene is TRBJ2-3, the V gene TRBV5-4; 7 bases line up with TRBD2. The CDR3 runs to 15 residues. Germline CDR1 reads SGHNT; CDR2 reads YYREEE (reference sequence). V lost 0 bases, J lost 6 bases, and 7 bases stayed unmatched. CDR3 sequence: CASSLGTRPMDTQYF. The CDR3 DNA is TGTGCCAGCAGCTTGGGGACTAGACCCATGGATACGCAGTATTTT. Filled out from reference TRBV5-4 and TRBJ2-3, the complete variable domain reads ETGVTQSPTHLIKTRGQQVTLRCSSQSGHNTVSWYQQALGQGPQFIFQYYREEENGRGNFPPRFSGLQFPNYSSELNVNALELDDSALYLCASSLGTRPMDTQYFGPGTRLTVL.

This chain connects TRBV7-9 to TRBJ2-7, with D perhaps TRBD2 (5 bases). From germline, CDR1 is SEHNR and CDR2 FQNEAQ (reference sequence). CDR3 length: 13 residues. The V end was cut by 5 bases, the J end by 2 bases, with 10 bases between. In nucleotides, the CDR3 is TGTGCCAGCAGCATAGGAGGTCCCTACGAGCAGTACTTC. As protein: CASSIGGPYEQYF.

The chain is built from TRBV27 and TRBJ2-7, with 7 bases that match TRBD1. V shed 3 bases and J 3 bases; nucleotides not matched to a gene: 14. Germline V gene lookup returns CDR1 MNHEY and CDR2 SMNVEV (reference sequence). The CDR3 totals 17 residues. CDR3 sequence (DNA): TGTGCCAGCAGTTTTTTGGGCAGGACAGGTTTCGTCTACGAGCAGTACTTC. This gives the protein CASSFLGRTGFVYEQYF.

This chain joins TRBV4-3 and TRBJ2-3; D is unclear. The germline V gene encodes CDR1 LGHNA and CDR2 YSLEER. The CDR3 runs 17 residues. Trimming shortened V by 4 bases and J by 1 base, and 18 bases separated the two germline ends. CDR3 amino acids: CASSPYAFEFGTDTQYF. The CDR3 DNA reads TGCGCCAGCAGCCCGTACGCCTTCGAGTTTGGCACAGATACGCAGTATTTT.